The clone carrying this T cell receptor (beta chain) was observed at least ten times. No antigen is known for it. The record originates from a study of blood T cells in healthy people across ages. Whole-study findings and limits: The authors considered diversity estimates from one million T cells to be underestimates.

The second PCR ran roughly 7 to 12 cycles with a sample-barcoded 5' primer and J-beta primers. MiXCR was run by TCRdb on the 5' RACE reads, yielding one entry per CDR3 protein. The sample lists hundreds of thousands of distinct CDR3 sequences, 32% occurring once. In germline, CDR1 is SGHNT, CDR2 YYREEE (reference sequence). The CDR3 sequence is 14 residues long. V was cut by 7 bases and J by 3 bases, with 16 bases left in between. The source of this sequence is a woman of 80 years or more in good health. The source material was blood. This chain uses TRBV5-4 with TRBJ1-2, with unresolved D. DNA for the CDR3: TGTGCCAGCCTGCTGGCCGGGCGGGACTATGGCTACACCTTC. This encodes CASLLAGRDYGYTF.